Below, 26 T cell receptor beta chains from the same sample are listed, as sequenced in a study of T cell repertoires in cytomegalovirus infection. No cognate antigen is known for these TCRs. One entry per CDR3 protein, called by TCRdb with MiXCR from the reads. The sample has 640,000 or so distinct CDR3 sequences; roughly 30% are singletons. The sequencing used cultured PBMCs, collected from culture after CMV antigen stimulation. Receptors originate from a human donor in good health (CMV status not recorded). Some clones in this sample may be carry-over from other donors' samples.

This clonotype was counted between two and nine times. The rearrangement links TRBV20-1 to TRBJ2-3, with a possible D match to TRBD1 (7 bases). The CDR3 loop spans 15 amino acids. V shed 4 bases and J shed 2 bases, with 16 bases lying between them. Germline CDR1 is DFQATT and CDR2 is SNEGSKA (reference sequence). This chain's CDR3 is CSAILQGGYTDTQYF. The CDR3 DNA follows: TGCAGTGCTATTCTTCAGGGGGGATACACAGATACGCAGTATTTT.

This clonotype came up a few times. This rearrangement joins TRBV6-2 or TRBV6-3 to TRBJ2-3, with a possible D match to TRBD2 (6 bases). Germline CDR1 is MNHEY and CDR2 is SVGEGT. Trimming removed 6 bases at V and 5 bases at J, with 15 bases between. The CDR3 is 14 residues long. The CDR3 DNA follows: TGTGCCAGCAGACGACCGGGGGTAGAAGATACGCAGTATTTT. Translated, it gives CASRRPGVEDTQYF.

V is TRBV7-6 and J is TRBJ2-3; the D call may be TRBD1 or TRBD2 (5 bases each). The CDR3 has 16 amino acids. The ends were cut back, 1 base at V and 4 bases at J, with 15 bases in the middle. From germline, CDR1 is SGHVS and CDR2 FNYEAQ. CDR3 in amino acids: CASSLGGVRRADTQYF. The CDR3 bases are TGTGCCAGCAGCTTAGGAGGGGTCCGTAGGGCAGATACGCAGTATTTT.

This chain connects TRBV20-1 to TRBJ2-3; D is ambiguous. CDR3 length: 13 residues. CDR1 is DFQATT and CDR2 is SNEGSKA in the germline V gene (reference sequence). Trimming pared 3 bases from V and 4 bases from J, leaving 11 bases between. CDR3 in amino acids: CSASRVAPDTQYF. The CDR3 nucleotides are TGCAGTGCTAGTAGGGTAGCTCCAGATACGCAGTATTTT.

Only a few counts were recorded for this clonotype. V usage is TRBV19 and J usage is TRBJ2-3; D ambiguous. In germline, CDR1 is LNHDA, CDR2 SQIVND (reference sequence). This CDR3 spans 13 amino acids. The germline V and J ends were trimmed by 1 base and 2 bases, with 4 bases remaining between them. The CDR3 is CASSIAFTDTQYF. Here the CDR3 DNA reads TGTGCCAGTAGTATAGCGTTCACAGATACGCAGTATTTT.

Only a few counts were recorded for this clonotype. The CDR3 DNA follows: TGTGCCAGCAGCTCGGTGGGTTTTACTGAAGCTTTCTTT. It is translated as CASSSVGFTEAFF. The rearrangement uses TRBV7-6 and TRBJ1-1; no clear D gene. The germline V and J ends were trimmed by 4 bases and 5 bases, with 11 bases remaining between them. From germline, CDR1 is SGHVS and CDR2 FNYEAQ. CDR3 length: 13 amino acids.

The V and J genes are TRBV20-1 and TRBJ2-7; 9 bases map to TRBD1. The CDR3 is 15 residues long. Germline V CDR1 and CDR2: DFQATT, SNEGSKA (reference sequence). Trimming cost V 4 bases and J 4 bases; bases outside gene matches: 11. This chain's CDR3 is CSATLPGQGEYEQYF. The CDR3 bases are TGCAGTGCTACTCTCCCGGGACAGGGAGAATACGAGCAGTACTTC.

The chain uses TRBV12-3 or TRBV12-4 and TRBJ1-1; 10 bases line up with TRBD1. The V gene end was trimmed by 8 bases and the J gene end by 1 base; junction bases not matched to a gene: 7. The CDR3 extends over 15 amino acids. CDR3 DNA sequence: TGTGCCAGCTGCGGGACAGGGGATGCGAACACTGAAGCTTTCTTT. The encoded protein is CASCGTGDANTEAFF.

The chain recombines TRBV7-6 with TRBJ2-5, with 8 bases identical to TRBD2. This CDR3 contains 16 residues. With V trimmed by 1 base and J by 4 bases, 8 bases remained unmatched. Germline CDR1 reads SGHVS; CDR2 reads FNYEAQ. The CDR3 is CASSLEPAGARETQYF. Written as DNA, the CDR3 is TGTGCCAGCAGCTTAGAACCAGCGGGAGCGCGAGAGACCCAGTACTTC.

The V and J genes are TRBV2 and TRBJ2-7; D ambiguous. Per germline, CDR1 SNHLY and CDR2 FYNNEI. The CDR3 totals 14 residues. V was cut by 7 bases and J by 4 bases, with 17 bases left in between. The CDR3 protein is CASKITYLRYEQYF. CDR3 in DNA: TGTGCCAGCAAGATCACTTACCTACGATACGAGCAGTACTTC.

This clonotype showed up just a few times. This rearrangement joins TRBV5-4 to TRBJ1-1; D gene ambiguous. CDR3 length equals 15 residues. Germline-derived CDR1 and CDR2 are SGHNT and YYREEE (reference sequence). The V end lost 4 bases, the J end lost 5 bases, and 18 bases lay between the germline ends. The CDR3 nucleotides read TGTGCCAGCAGCCCCCCCGGGGAGCTGCGGACTGAAGCTTTCTTT. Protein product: CASSPPGELRTEAFF.

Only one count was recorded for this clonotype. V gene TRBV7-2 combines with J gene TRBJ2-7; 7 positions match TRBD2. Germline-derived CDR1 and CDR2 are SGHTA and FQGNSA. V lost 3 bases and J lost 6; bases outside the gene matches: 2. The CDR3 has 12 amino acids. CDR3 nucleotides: TGTGCCAGCAGCTTCCCTAGCGGCGAGCAGTACTTC. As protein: CASSFPSGEQYF. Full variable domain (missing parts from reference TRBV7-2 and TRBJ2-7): GAGVSQSPSNKVTEKGKDVELRCDPISGHTALYWYRQSLGQGLEFLIYFQGNSAPDKSGLPSDRFSAERTGGSVSTLTIQRTQQEDSAVYLCASSFPSGEQYFGPGTRLTVT.

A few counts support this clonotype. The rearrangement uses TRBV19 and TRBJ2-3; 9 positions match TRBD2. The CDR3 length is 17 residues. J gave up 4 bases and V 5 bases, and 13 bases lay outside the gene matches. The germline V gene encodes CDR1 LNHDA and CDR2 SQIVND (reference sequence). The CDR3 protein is CASSGDWAGGPADTQYF. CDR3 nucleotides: TGTGCCAGTAGTGGCGACTGGGCGGGAGGGCCGGCAGATACGCAGTATTTT.

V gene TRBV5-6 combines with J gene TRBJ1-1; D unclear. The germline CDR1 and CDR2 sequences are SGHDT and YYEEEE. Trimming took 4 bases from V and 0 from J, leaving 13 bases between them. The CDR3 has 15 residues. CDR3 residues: CASSRREGMNTEAFF. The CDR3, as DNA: TGTGCCAGCAGCCGGAGGGAGGGAATGAACACTGAAGCTTTCTTT.

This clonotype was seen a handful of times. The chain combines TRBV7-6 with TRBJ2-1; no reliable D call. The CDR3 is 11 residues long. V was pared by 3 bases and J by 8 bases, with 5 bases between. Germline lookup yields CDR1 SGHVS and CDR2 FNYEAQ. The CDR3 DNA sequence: TGTGCCAGCAGCTTTGATGATGAGCAGTTCTTC. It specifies CASSFDDEQFF.

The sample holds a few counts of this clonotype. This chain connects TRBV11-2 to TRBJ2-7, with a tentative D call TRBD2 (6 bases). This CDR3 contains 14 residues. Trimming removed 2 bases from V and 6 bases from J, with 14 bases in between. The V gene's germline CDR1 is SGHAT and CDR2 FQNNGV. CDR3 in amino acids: CASSLISGSGEQYF. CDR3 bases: TGTGCCAGCAGCTTAATTAGCGGATCGGGCGAGCAGTACTTC.

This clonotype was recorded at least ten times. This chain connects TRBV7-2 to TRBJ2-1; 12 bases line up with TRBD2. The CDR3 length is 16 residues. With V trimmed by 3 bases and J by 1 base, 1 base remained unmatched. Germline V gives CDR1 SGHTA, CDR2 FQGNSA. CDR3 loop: CASSFGLAGSYNEQFF. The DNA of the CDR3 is TGTGCCAGCAGCTTCGGACTAGCGGGATCCTACAATGAGCAGTTCTTC.

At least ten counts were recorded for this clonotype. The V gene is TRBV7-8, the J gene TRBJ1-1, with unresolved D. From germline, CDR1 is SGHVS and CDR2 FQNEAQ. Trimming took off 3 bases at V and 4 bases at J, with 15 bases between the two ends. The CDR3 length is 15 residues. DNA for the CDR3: TGTGCCAGCAGCTTGGGAGCCTCGAGGGCCACTGAAGCTTTCTTT. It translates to CASSLGASRATEAFF.

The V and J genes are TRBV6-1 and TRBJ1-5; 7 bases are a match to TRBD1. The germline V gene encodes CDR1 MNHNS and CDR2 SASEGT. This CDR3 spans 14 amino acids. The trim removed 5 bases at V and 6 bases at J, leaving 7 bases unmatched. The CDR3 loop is CASSMTGLVQPQHF. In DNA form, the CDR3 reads TGTGCCAGCAGTATGACAGGGTTGGTTCAGCCCCAGCATTTT.

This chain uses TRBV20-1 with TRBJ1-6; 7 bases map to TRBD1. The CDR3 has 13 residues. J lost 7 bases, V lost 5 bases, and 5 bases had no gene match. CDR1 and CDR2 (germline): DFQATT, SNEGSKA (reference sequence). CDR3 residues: CSAAGTANSPLHF. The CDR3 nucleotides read TGCAGTGCTGCCGGGACAGCAAATTCACCCCTCCACTTT.

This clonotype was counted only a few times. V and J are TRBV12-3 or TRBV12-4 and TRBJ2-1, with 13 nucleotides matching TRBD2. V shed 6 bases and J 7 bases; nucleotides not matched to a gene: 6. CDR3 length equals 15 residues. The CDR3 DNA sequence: TGTGCCAGCAGCCCGGGACTAGCGGGAAGAAATGAGCAGTTCTTC. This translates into CASSPGLAGRNEQFF.

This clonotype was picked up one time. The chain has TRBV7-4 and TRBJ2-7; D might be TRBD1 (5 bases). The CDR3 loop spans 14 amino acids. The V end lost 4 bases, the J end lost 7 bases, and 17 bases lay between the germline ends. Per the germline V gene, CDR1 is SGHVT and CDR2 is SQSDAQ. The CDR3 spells CASSWGGPAVEQYF. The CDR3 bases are TGTGCCAGCAGCTGGGGCGGTCCCGCGGTAGAGCAGTACTTC.

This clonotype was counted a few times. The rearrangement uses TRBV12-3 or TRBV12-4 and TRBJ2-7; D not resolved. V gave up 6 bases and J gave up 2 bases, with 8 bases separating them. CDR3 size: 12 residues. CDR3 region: CASSYEAYEQYF. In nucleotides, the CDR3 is TGTGCCAGCAGCTATGAAGCCTACGAGCAGTACTTC.

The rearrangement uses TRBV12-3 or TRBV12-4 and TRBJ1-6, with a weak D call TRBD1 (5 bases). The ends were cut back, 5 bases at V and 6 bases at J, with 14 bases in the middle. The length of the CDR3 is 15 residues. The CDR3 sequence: CASSEIGGSNSPLHF. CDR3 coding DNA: TGTGCCAGCAGTGAAATTGGGGGATCTAATTCACCCCTCCACTTT.

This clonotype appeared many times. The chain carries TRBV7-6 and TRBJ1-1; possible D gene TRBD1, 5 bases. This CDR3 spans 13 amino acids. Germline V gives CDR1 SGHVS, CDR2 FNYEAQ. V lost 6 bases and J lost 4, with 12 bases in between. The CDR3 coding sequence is TGTGCCAGCAGAGGCGCGGGGGGCACTGAAGCTTTCTTT. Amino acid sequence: CASRGAGGTEAFF.

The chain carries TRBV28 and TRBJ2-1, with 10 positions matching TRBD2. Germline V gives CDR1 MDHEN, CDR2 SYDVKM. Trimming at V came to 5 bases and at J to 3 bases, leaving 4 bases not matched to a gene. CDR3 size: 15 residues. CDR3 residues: CASSAQRGGYNEQFF. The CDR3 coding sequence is TGTGCCAGCAGTGCCCAGCGGGGGGGCTACAATGAGCAGTTCTTC.